What follows is one T cell receptor beta chain and its context. Germline V gene lookup returns CDR1 LNHDA and CDR2 SQIVND (reference sequence). Trimming removed 3 bases from V and 5 bases from J; junction bases left unmatched: 2. The CDR3 totals 13 residues. The data originate from a study of blood T cell repertoires in COVID-19. For the study at large: COVID-19 samples from acute and convalescent phases originated in the United States, Italy and Spain. The cDNA or gDNA used as material had been derived from T cells, B-cell-depleted T cells, or PBMCs.

In the original processing: By means of reference gene primer amplification, nucleated cell counts were estimated. TCRdb keeps only in-frame clones here, not all; method: immunoSEQ multiplex PCR. V and J calls plus clone size are reproduced from that table; the DNA served to infer D and trimming. The sample gives about 98,000 clones, about 80% of which show up once; roughly a tenth is in the top ten. This clonotype originated in a man aged 65 to 85 with active or convalescent COVID-19. Sequencing used peripheral blood. This chain links TRBV19 with TRBJ2-5; 8 bases align to TRBD1. CDR3 sequence: CASSMDRDETQYF. The CDR3 nucleotides are TGTGCCAGTAGTATGGACAGGGATGAGACCCAGTACTTC.